This T cell receptor beta chain appears in the sequencing data of a study of CD8+ T cells in alopecia areata. The wider study: The authors scored treated patients' severity by affected scalp percentage. Points from the study as a whole: Relative to normal scalp, lesional scalp, especially alopecia totalis/universalis, showed higher clonality. Sequence data from scalp samples additionally include resident alphabeta T cells of normal skin.

A remark on this clone: The antigen remains undetermined.

cDNA serving as the sequencing template came from extracted, reverse transcribed RNA. Clones were read by immunoSEQ multiplex PCR, and TCRdb kept only the in-frame ones, dropping some. The sample comprises 110,000 to 150,000 clones, 45% to 60% of which are singletons, and more than 15% rests with the top ten. As for treatment: oral pan-JAK inhibitor, 5-10 mg twice daily. Both peripheral blood and punch biopsies of lesional scalp skin were obtained from patients who had alopecia areata. Sequencing was performed on CD8+ T cells sorted from blood, taken at week 4, from a patient treated with tofacitinib. The receptor was isolated from a human donor with alopecia areata.

CDR3 bases: TGCGCCAGCAGCCTAAGACAGGGGGCCACTGAAGCTTTCTTT. The encoded protein is CASSLRQGATEAFF. The chain has TRBV5-1 and TRBJ1-1; 10 nucleotides align to TRBD1. The CDR3 consists of 14 residues. Germline lookup yields CDR1 SGHRS and CDR2 YFSETQ. V was clipped by 4 bases and J by 4 bases; unmatched bases: 4.